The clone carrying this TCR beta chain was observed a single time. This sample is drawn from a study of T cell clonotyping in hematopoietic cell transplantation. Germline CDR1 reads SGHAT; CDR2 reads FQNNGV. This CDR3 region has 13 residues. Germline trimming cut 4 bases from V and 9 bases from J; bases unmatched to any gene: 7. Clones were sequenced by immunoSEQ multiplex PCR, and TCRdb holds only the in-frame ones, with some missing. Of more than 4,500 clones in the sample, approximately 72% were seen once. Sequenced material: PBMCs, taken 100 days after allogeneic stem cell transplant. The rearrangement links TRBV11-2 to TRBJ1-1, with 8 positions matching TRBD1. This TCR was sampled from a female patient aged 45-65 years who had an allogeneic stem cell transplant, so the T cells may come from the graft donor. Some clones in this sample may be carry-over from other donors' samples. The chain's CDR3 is CASSYHGQGKAFF. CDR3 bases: TGTGCCAGCAGCTACCATGGACAGGGCAAAGCTTTCTTT.